Below are 26 T cell receptor beta chains sequenced from a single sample in a study of blood T cell repertoires in COVID-19. The assay was immunoSEQ multiplex PCR, and TCRdb's table has in-frame clones only and misses some. The repertoire holds about 250,000 clones, with approximately 85% as singletons. Sample: peripheral blood. The receptor source for this set is a human donor with COVID-19, enrolled during active disease. The donor label of this sample is uncertain.

The rearrangement uses TRBV19 and TRBJ2-5, with 9 bases matching TRBD1. V dropped 4 bases and J dropped 3; count of bases not matched to a gene: 6. Germline CDR1 and CDR2: LNHDA and SQIVND (reference sequence). The length of the CDR3 is 15 residues. The CDR3 protein is CASSTGTGNKETQYF. CDR3 DNA: TGTGCCAGTAGTACCGGGACAGGGAATAAAGAGACCCAGTACTTC.

This chain links TRBV5-4 with TRBJ2-1; tentative D call: TRBD1 (6 bases). V lost 7 bases and J lost 4, with 21 bases in between. The CDR3 loop spans 16 amino acids. Germline V gene data show CDR1 as SGHNT and CDR2 as YYREEE (reference sequence). CDR3 bases: TGTGCCAGCTCAATTCAAGGGGGTCTAGGGTACAATGAGCAGTTCTTC. Amino acids: CASSIQGGLGYNEQFF. Variable domain in full (rest from reference TRBV5-4 and TRBJ2-1): ETGVTQSPTHLIKTRGQQVTLRCSSQSGHNTVSWYQQALGQGPQFIFQYYREEENGRGNFPPRFSGLQFPNYSSELNVNALELDDSALYLCASSIQGGLGYNEQFFGPGTRLTVL.

The V gene is TRBV12-3 or TRBV12-4, the J gene TRBJ1-1, with a weak D call TRBD1 (6 bases). V lost 7 bases to trimming and J lost 3 bases, with 12 bases between them. The CDR3 has 13 amino acids. CDR3 coding DNA: TGTGCCAGCACCCCGGGGGGGCACACTGAAGCTTTCTTT. Residues: CASTPGGHTEAFF.

The gene calls are TRBV5-1 and TRBJ2-1; 7 bases agree with TRBD1. Unmatched junction bases numbered 16, after V lost 4 bases and J lost 9 bases. The germline gives CDR1 SGHRS, CDR2 YFSETQ. The CDR3 runs to 16 residues. The CDR3 is CASSRQGSGEGIEQFF. CDR3 sequence (DNA): TGCGCCAGCAGCCGACAGGGATCGGGCGAGGGGATTGAGCAGTTCTTC. The whole variable domain, filled in from reference TRBV5-1 and TRBJ2-1, reads KAGVTQTPRYLIKTRGQQVTLSCSPISGHRSVSWYQQTPGQGLQFLFEYFSETQRNKGNFPGRFSGRQFSNSRSEMNVSTLELGDSALYLCASSRQGSGEGIEQFFGPGTRLTVL.

The table lists this clone with a count of one. V usage is TRBV28 and J usage is TRBJ2-5, with 7 bases aligning to TRBD2. The junction had 14 bases not matched to a gene; V was cut back by 4 bases and J by 3 bases. CDR1 and CDR2 (germline): MDHEN, SYDVKM. The CDR3 is 17 amino acids. The CDR3, as DNA: TGTGCCAGCAGTTCCGGGTCTAGCGGAACTACTAAAGAGACCCAGTACTTC. Its protein is CASSSGSSGTTKETQYF.

The genes are TRBV7-2 and TRBJ1-1; D gene ambiguous. V was clipped by 8 bases and J by 1 base, with 11 bases between them. CDR1 is SGHTA, CDR2 FQGNSA, per germline. CDR3 length equals 13 residues. The CDR3 region has the DNA TGTGCCAGCGCCGAAAACAGGAACACTGAAGCTTTCTTT. Its protein is CASAENRNTEAFF.

This CDR3 reads CATSRDMATYGYTF. In nucleotides, the CDR3 is TGTGCCACCAGCAGAGATATGGCAACCTATGGCTACACCTTC. V usage is TRBV15 and J usage is TRBJ1-2; D gene unclear. The V gene lost 0 bases and the J gene lost 4 bases, with 9 bases spanning the gap. The CDR3 covers 14 residues. Germline lookup yields CDR1 LNHNV and CDR2 YYDKDF (reference sequence).

V usage is TRBV18 and J usage is TRBJ1-2, with D uncertain. Germline lookup yields CDR1 KGHSH and CDR2 LQKENI. V gave up 2 bases and J gave up 4 bases, with 11 bases separating them. This CDR3 is built from 14 residues. Here the CDR3 reads CASSPSAEGYGYTF. The CDR3 DNA is TGTGCCAGCTCACCAAGTGCCGAGGGCTATGGCTACACCTTC.

J is TRBJ1-5 and V is TRBV6-1, with TRBD1 matching over 11 bases. From germline, CDR1 is MNHNS and CDR2 SASEGT. V shed 2 bases, J shed 4 bases, and the junction held 4 bases outside the gene matches. This CDR3 is 16 amino acids long. CDR3: CASSELGTGGNQPQHF. The CDR3 region has the DNA TGTGCCAGCAGTGAACTGGGGACAGGGGGGAATCAGCCCCAGCATTTT.

The chain couples TRBV5-1 to TRBJ2-7, with 13 nucleotides matching TRBD2. The CDR3 length is 17 residues. The germline CDR1 and CDR2 sequences are SGHRS and YFSETQ. V was clipped by 4 bases and J by 1 base; unmatched bases: 8. CDR3 loop: CASSPRTSGRSSYEQYF. DNA of the CDR3: TGCGCCAGCAGCCCCAGGACTAGCGGGAGATCGTCCTACGAGCAGTACTTC. The whole variable domain, filled in from reference TRBV5-1 and TRBJ2-7, reads KAGVTQTPRYLIKTRGQQVTLSCSPISGHRSVSWYQQTPGQGLQFLFEYFSETQRNKGNFPGRFSGRQFSNSRSEMNVSTLELGDSALYLCASSPRTSGRSSYEQYFGPGTRLTVT.

In the case of this clone: The limits of the CDR3 on the DNA are not certain, so only TCRdb's listed CDR3 is given. The chain carries TRBV19 and TRBJ1-4; the D call TRBD1 from the table was never checked on the DNA. Germline loops: CDR1 LNHDA, CDR2 SQIVND (reference sequence). The CDR3 adds up to 15 amino acids, both ends counted. The CDR3 region is CASTSDRGRYEKLFF.

J is TRBJ2-3 and V is TRBV7-2, with 8 bases that match TRBD2. The CDR3 has 16 residues. Per germline, CDR1 SGHTA and CDR2 FQGNSA. V lost 1 base, J lost 6 bases, and 9 bases stayed unmatched. In nucleotides, the CDR3 is TGTGCCAGCAGCTTAGGGCCGGGAGGGCCGGGGGATACGCAGTATTTT. Its translation: CASSLGPGGPGDTQYF.

The chain joins TRBV6-2 or TRBV6-3 to TRBJ2-1; 8 bases agree with TRBD2. The germline V gene has CDR1 MNHEY and CDR2 SVGEGT. CDR3 length: 16 amino acids. V was clipped by 2 bases and J by 10 bases; unmatched bases: 13. The CDR3 DNA sequence: TGTGCCAGCAGTTACGCCGGGACTAGAGGGTTGGGGGAGCAGTTCTTC. Translation gives CASSYAGTRGLGEQFF.

The V call is TRBV30, the J call TRBJ2-2; TRBD2 might be the D (5 bases). The length of the CDR3 is 14 residues. CDR1 and CDR2 from the germline V gene are GTSNPN and SVGIG (reference sequence). V was cut by 5 bases and J by 1 base, with 11 bases left in between. The CDR3 protein is CAWAIALNTGELFF. The CDR3 DNA reads TGTGCCTGGGCAATAGCGTTGAACACCGGGGAGCTGTTTTTT.

The chain couples TRBV27 to TRBJ1-3; TRBD1 matches at 8 bases. The junction had 4 bases not matched to a gene; V was cut back by 6 bases and J by 0 bases. In germline, CDR1 is MNHEY, CDR2 SMNVEV (reference sequence). The CDR3 totals 15 residues. The CDR3 is CASSRQGSSGNTIYF. CDR3 in DNA: TGTGCCAGCAGCCGACAGGGGAGCTCTGGAAACACCATATATTTT.

There are a few counts of this clone. The V gene is TRBV28, the J gene TRBJ2-2, with TRBD2 matching 15 bases. This CDR3 is built from 16 residues. Germline V lookup: CDR1 MDHEN, CDR2 SYDVKM. With V trimmed by 6 bases and J by 7 bases, 6 bases remained unmatched. CDR3 in DNA: TGTGCCAGCAGGCTCGGACTAGCGGGAGGGCTCGGGGAGCTGTTTTTT. It translates to CASRLGLAGGLGELFF.

The chain couples TRBV28 to TRBJ2-5, with 13 bases that match TRBD2. This CDR3 has 15 residues. Germline CDR1 is MDHEN and CDR2 is SYDVKM. The trim removed 7 bases at V and 2 bases at J, leaving 4 bases unmatched. DNA for the CDR3: TGTGCCAGCAACCCGGGACTAGCGGGACAAGAGACCCAGTACTTC. It encodes CASNPGLAGQETQYF.

J is TRBJ1-5 and V is TRBV10-2, with 7 bases fitting TRBD1. CDR3 length: 15 amino acids. The germline gives CDR1 WSHSY, CDR2 SAAADI. Trimming cost V 7 bases and J 0 bases; bases outside gene matches: 6. The CDR3 loop is CASKAGGNSNQPQHF. In nucleotides, the CDR3 is TGCGCCAGCAAGGCAGGGGGGAATAGCAATCAGCCCCAGCATTTT.

The chain links TRBV5-1 to TRBJ1-4, with D possibly being TRBD1 (5 bases). Per the germline V gene, CDR1 is SGHRS and CDR2 is YFSETQ. V lost 4 bases, J lost 8 bases, and 18 bases lay in between. This CDR3 comprises 15 residues. The CDR3 reads CASSPAWEGTEKLFF. The CDR3 DNA sequence: TGCGCCAGCAGCCCCGCTTGGGAGGGGACGGAAAAACTGTTTTTT. Drawing the rest from reference TRBV5-1 and TRBJ1-4, the complete variable domain is KAGVTQTPRYLIKTRGQQVTLSCSPISGHRSVSWYQQTPGQGLQFLFEYFSETQRNKGNFPGRFSGRQFSNSRSEMNVSTLELGDSALYLCASSPAWEGTEKLFFGSGTQLSVL.

The chain recombines TRBV5-1 with TRBJ2-5; 8 bases line up with TRBD2. The junction had 4 bases not matched to a gene; V was cut back by 4 bases and J by 2 bases. Germline CDR1 is SGHRS and CDR2 is YFSETQ. There are 14 residues in the CDR3. CDR3 coding DNA: TGCGCCAGCAGCCAGACTAGCGAACAAGAGACCCAGTACTTC. The encoded protein is CASSQTSEQETQYF.

The genes are TRBV19 and TRBJ2-4; D is possibly TRBD2 (5 bases). The V end lost 3 bases, the J end lost 3 bases, and 15 bases lay between the germline ends. The germline V gene encodes CDR1 LNHDA and CDR2 SQIVND (reference sequence). This CDR3 has 16 residues. CDR3 nucleotides: TGTGCCAGTAGTATCAATAGGGAGTGGGGCAAAAACATTCAGTACTTC. Translation: CASSINREWGKNIQYF.

CDR3 DNA: TGTGCCAGCAGTTTATCCAGGCGACTAGCGGGAGAGACCCAGTACTTC. Amino acids: CASSLSRRLAGETQYF. The J gene is TRBJ2-5, the V gene TRBV28; 10 nucleotides line up with TRBD2. CDR1 and CDR2 (germline): MDHEN, SYDVKM. The V gene end was trimmed by 1 base and the J gene end by 4 bases; junction bases not matched to a gene: 6. The CDR3 consists of 16 residues.

The chain joins TRBV5-1 to TRBJ2-1, with TRBD2 identical over 8 bases. Germline CDR1 and CDR2: SGHRS and YFSETQ. J was trimmed by 2 bases and V by 3 bases; bases with no gene match: 10. The CDR3 has 17 amino acids. CDR3 amino acids: CASSSLLAAPTYNEQFF. The CDR3 bases are TGCGCCAGCAGCTCCCTACTAGCGGCACCAACCTACAATGAGCAGTTCTTC.

The chain is built from TRBV18 and TRBJ1-2; maybe TRBD1 (6 bases). Per germline, CDR1 KGHSH and CDR2 LQKENI. The CDR3 runs 12 residues. The V end was cut by 5 bases, the J end by 8 bases, with 12 bases between. The CDR3 reads CASSEQGEGYTF. The CDR3 DNA follows: TGTGCCAGCTCAGAACAGGGAGAGGGCTACACCTTC.

The rearrangement uses TRBV18 and TRBJ2-3; possible D gene TRBD2, 5 bases. The CDR3 is made up of 15 amino acids. The germline V gene encodes CDR1 KGHSH and CDR2 LQKENI. Trimming took off 8 bases at V and 0 bases at J, with 15 bases between the two ends. The DNA of the CDR3 is TGTGCCAGCGCTACCGGAAGCGGAAGCACAGATACGCAGTATTTT. Amino acid sequence: CASATGSGSTDTQYF.

This chain links TRBV19 with TRBJ1-6; possibly TRBD1 for D (6 bases). Germline values: CDR1 LNHDA, CDR2 SQIVND (reference sequence). The V end was cut by 4 bases, the J end by 9 bases, with 16 bases between. This CDR3 is 15 amino acids long. DNA for the CDR3: TGTGCCAGTAGTACGACAGGAGACGAGGGTTCACCCCTCCACTTT. Its protein product is CASSTTGDEGSPLHF.